A selection of T cell receptor beta chains follows, all from one sample in a study of vaccination effects on CD4 cells after COVID-19. Antigens of these TCRs are unknown. TCRdb keeps only in-frame clones here, not all; method: immunoSEQ multiplex PCR. The sample holds approximately 30,000 clones; 83% are singletons and the top ten take over 1.1%. Sequenced here: CD4+ T cells from PBMCs cultured with HCoV-NL63 spike peptides, sampled after COVID-19 vaccination. These receptors all stem from a human donor who received a COVID-19 vaccine. Some clones in this sample may be carry-over from other donors' samples. Both conserved end residues are part of each CDR3. The D gene is left open where the match is weak. Only some rows state a clone size, as once, few, many or a class for expanded clones.

j_gene	v_gene	abundance	d_gene	CDR3aa	CDR3nt
TRBJ2-2	TRBV5-1	-	-	CASSLGQLNTGELFF	TGCGCCAGCAGCTTGGGACAGCTGAACACCGGGGAGCTGTTTTTT
TRBJ1-6	TRBV6-6	-	TRBD1	CASSPFGGGPYNSPLHF	TGTGCCAGCAGTCCCTTTGGAGGGGGCCCCTATAATTCACCCCTCCACTTT
TRBJ2-5	TRBV10-1	-	-	CASSDGPAFQETQYF	TGCGCCAGCAGTGACGGGCCGGCATTCCAAGAGACCCAGTACTTC
TRBJ1-2	TRBV7-9	-	TRBD1	CASSSTGGSYGYTF	TGTGCCAGCAGCTCAACAGGGGGCAGTTATGGCTACACCTTC
TRBJ2-3	TRBV7-3	few	TRBD2	CASSLFGGGFTDTQYF	TGTGCCAGCAGCTTATTCGGGGGGGGATTCACAGATACGCAGTATTTT
TRBJ2-5	TRBV9	-	TRBD1	CASSGRQGQETQYF	TGTGCCAGCAGCGGGCGACAGGGGCAAGAGACCCAGTACTTC
TRBJ1-2	TRBV2	-	TRBD1	CASSDDRAVGYTF	TGTGCCAGCAGTGACGACAGGGCAGTGGGCTACACCTTC
TRBJ1-1	TRBV7-9	-	-	CASSSDGRDTEAFF	TGTGCCAGCAGCTCCGATGGGAGGGACACTGAAGCTTTCTTT
TRBJ1-2	TRBV24-1	-	-	CATSDLTTYGYTF	TGTGCCACCAGTGATCTAACCACCTATGGCTACACCTTC
TRBJ2-5	TRBV24-1	-	-	CATSDSGETQYF	TGTGCCACCAGTGATTCCGGGGAGACCCAGTACTTC
TRBJ2-2	TRBV7-3	once	-	CASSLPLQDYTGELFF	TGTGCCAGCAGCTTACCCCTCCAGGACTACACCGGGGAGCTGTTTTTT
TRBJ2-1	TRBV25-1	few	-	CASSSQGPYNEQFF	TGTGCCAGCAGCTCACAGGGTCCCTACAATGAGCAGTTCTTC
TRBJ1-4	TRBV7-2	-	TRBD1	CASSPNRQGANEKLFF	TGTGCCAGCAGCCCAAATCGACAGGGCGCTAATGAAAAACTGTTTTTT
TRBJ2-6	TRBV7-9	-	TRBD1	CASSSTGLDPSGANVLTF	TGTGCCAGCAGCTCGACAGGGCTGGATCCCTCTGGGGCCAACGTCCTGACTTTC
TRBJ2-5	TRBV24-1	-	-	CATSDSGSAGLVGETQYF	TGTGCCACCAGTGATTCGGGGTCGGCAGGGCTCGTAGGGGAGACCCAGTACTTC
TRBJ2-3	TRBV11-1	-	-	CASSFGGTDTQYF	TGTGCCAGCAGCTTCGGCGGCACAGATACGCAGTATTTT
TRBJ2-3	TRBV5-1	-	-	CASRDIGGLDTQYF	TGCGCCAGCAGGGACATAGGGGGTTTGGATACGCAGTATTTT
TRBJ1-1	TRBV28	-	-	CASSIDEGRGAFF	TGTGCCAGCAGTATCGACGAGGGGCGCGGAGCTTTCTTT
TRBJ1-1	TRBV6-6	-	-	CASNRNRGQANTEAFF	TGTGCCAGCAACCGAAACCGGGGTCAAGCGAACACTGAAGCTTTCTTT
TRBJ1-6	TRBV27	-	-	CASSLVFSPSPLHF	TGTGCCAGCAGTTTAGTTTTTTCTCCCTCACCCCTCCACTTT
TRBJ1-1	TRBV2	-	-	CASTLGTEGTEAFF	TGTGCCAGCACCTTAGGGACCGAGGGGACTGAAGCTTTCTTT
TRBJ2-1	TRBV7-2	-	TRBD2	CASSHGRGGYNEQFF	TGTGCCAGCAGCCACGGGCGGGGGGGCTACAATGAGCAGTTCTTC